The next 29 T cell receptor beta chains were all read from a single sample in a study of blood T cell repertoires in COVID-19. Sequencing was performed with immunoSEQ multiplex PCR; in TCRdb, only in-frame clones are kept and a portion is missing. Of roughly 50,000 clones listed, about 82% are singletons. The sample consisted of peripheral blood. The receptors come from a woman aged 55-70 years with acute or convalescent COVID-19.

The chain combines TRBV5-4 with TRBJ2-3, with 11 bases matching TRBD2. Per the germline V gene, CDR1 is SGHNT and CDR2 is YYREEE (reference sequence). CDR3 length equals 16 residues. The junction had 10 bases not matched to a gene; V was cut back by 3 bases and J by 7 bases. The CDR3 loop reads CASSSRSSGRLYTQYF. In nucleotides, the CDR3 is TGTGCCAGCAGCTCTCGATCTAGCGGGAGGTTATATACGCAGTATTTT.

The sample holds one count of this clone. J is TRBJ1-5 and V is TRBV6-5, with TRBD1 matching 7 bases. The germline V gene encodes CDR1 MNHEY and CDR2 SVGAGI. CDR3 size: 15 residues. V lost 6 bases, J lost 2 bases, and 7 bases stayed unmatched. CDR3 nucleotide sequence: TGTGCCAGCAGCTCACAGGGGATCGGCAATCAGCCCCAGCATTTT. Amino acids: CASSSQGIGNQPQHF.

V is TRBV3-1 (or the pseudogene TRBV3-2) and J is TRBJ1-1; D is unclear. Trimming removed 3 bases from V and 2 bases from J, with 13 bases in between. In germline, CDR1 is LGHDT, CDR2 YNNKEL (reference sequence). This CDR3 comprises 15 residues. CDR3 protein: CASSQAVSGNTEAFF. CDR3 in DNA: TGTGCCAGCAGCCAGGCTGTGTCAGGTAACACTGAAGCTTTCTTT.

The chain uses TRBV5-1 and TRBJ2-1; D might be TRBD2 (6 bases). V was trimmed by 6 bases and J by 1 base, leaving 17 bases between them. The CDR3 loop spans 16 amino acids. The germline V gene encodes CDR1 SGHRS and CDR2 YFSETQ. The CDR3 DNA reads as TGCGCCAGCAAAACCGTCGGGGGAGCATCCTACAATGAGCAGTTCTTC. The encoded protein is CASKTVGGASYNEQFF.

This clone showed up just a few times. The rearrangement links TRBV5-1 to TRBJ2-3, with a possible D match to TRBD2 (5 bases). V dropped 2 bases and J dropped 5 bases, with 9 bases sitting between them. The CDR3 loop spans 13 amino acids. Germline V CDR1 and CDR2: SGHRS, YFSETQ. The CDR3 DNA reads TGCGCCAGCAGCTTCTCCGCGGGAGATACGCAGTATTTT. This encodes CASSFSAGDTQYF.

The chain is built from TRBV7-2 and TRBJ1-1; 9 nucleotides agree with TRBD1. The V gene end was trimmed by 4 bases and the J gene end by 8 bases; junction bases not matched to a gene: 14. The CDR3 runs 16 residues. The V gene's germline CDR1 is SGHTA and CDR2 FQGNSA. This CDR3 is CASSYILTGGMTEAFF. Written as DNA, the CDR3 is TGTGCCAGCAGCTACATCCTGACAGGGGGTATGACGGAAGCTTTCTTT.

The chain couples TRBV7-9 to TRBJ1-1; 7 bases match TRBD1. V shed 4 bases, J shed 1 base, and the junction held 0 bases outside the gene matches. In germline, CDR1 is SEHNR, CDR2 FQNEAQ (reference sequence). CDR3 length equals 13 residues. The DNA for the CDR3 is TGTGCCAGCAGCTGGGACAGGAACACTGAAGCTTTCTTT. It codes for CASSWDRNTEAFF.

J is TRBJ1-5 and V is TRBV28, with 9 bases aligning to TRBD1. Germline CDR1 is MDHEN and CDR2 is SYDVKM. This CDR3 spans 14 amino acids. The V segment lost 5 bases and the J segment 6 bases; nucleotides outside the gene matches: 5. The CDR3 loop reads CASSPMTGGQPQHF. In DNA, the CDR3 is TGTGCCAGCAGTCCCATGACAGGGGGTCAGCCCCAGCATTTT.

The chain combines TRBV5-4 with TRBJ2-7, with 8 bases that match TRBD1. Germline CDR1 reads SGHNT; CDR2 reads YYREEE (reference sequence). J lost 5 bases, V lost 2 bases, and 6 bases had no gene match. The CDR3 consists of 14 residues. This chain's CDR3 is CASSFMAGGHEQYF. CDR3 in DNA: TGTGCCAGCAGCTTTATGGCAGGGGGCCACGAGCAGTACTTC.

This clone has a handful of counts. V gene TRBV24-1 combines with J gene TRBJ2-1, with D perhaps TRBD1 (6 bases). The germline V gene has CDR1 KGHDR and CDR2 SFDVKD. V was clipped by 4 bases and J by 8 bases, with 20 bases between them. This CDR3 spans 16 amino acids. The CDR3 here is CATSDPGTTGSHEQFF. The CDR3, as DNA: TGTGCCACCAGTGACCCAGGGACAACGGGTAGCCATGAGCAGTTCTTC.

The gene calls are TRBV30 and TRBJ1-2; no firm D call. This CDR3 spans 13 amino acids. In germline, CDR1 is GTSNPN, CDR2 SVGIG (reference sequence). Trimming took off 2 bases at V and 4 bases at J, with 11 bases between the two ends. This CDR3 reads CAWSSGYGYGYTF. CDR3 sequence (DNA): TGTGCCTGGAGTTCCGGGTACGGCTATGGCTACACCTTC.

This clone has a handful of counts. V is TRBV4-2 and J is TRBJ1-4, with TRBD1 matching over 8 bases. CDR1 and CDR2 from the germline V gene are LGHNA and YNFKEQ. This CDR3 contains 17 residues. Trimming at V came to 1 base and at J to 5 bases, leaving 9 bases not matched to a gene. As DNA, the CDR3 is TGTGCCAGCAGCCAAGGCTTGAGACAGGGGCAAAATGAAAAACTGTTTTTT. Residues: CASSQGLRQGQNEKLFF.

This chain connects TRBV28 to TRBJ1-3; D possibly corresponds to TRBD1 (5 bases). The germline gives CDR1 MDHEN, CDR2 SYDVKM. The CDR3 runs to 15 residues. V was pared by 3 bases and J by 0 bases, with 9 bases between. The CDR3 is CASSLGGTSGNTIYF. The CDR3 nucleotides read TGTGCCAGCAGTTTGGGGGGTACCTCTGGAAACACCATATATTTT.

The chain employs TRBV29-1 and TRBJ1-1; 7 bases line up with TRBD1. Looked up from germline, CDR1 is SQVTM and CDR2 is ANQGSEA. The CDR3 is made up of 11 amino acids. CDR3 in DNA: TGCGTCACAGGGGAAAACACTGAAGCTTTCTTT. Its protein product is CVTGENTEAFF. The full variable domain, with the rest looked up from reference TRBV29-1 and TRBJ1-1, is SAVISQKPSRDICQRGTSLTIQCQVDSQVTMMFWYRQQPGQSLTLIATANQGSEATYESGFVIDKFPISRPNLTFSTLTVSNMSPEDSSIYLCVTGENTEAFFGQGTRLTVV.

The chain employs TRBV6-6 and TRBJ1-1; 11 nucleotides line up with TRBD1. The CDR3 is 15 amino acids. V dropped 2 bases and J dropped 4; count of bases not matched to a gene: 3. The germline V gene has CDR1 MNHNY and CDR2 SVGAGI (reference sequence). Here the CDR3 reads CASSYDGTGGTEAFF. DNA of the CDR3: TGTGCCAGCAGTTACGATGGGACAGGGGGCACTGAAGCTTTCTTT.

This clone has a single count. J is TRBJ2-2 and V is TRBV14, with 7 bases that match TRBD1. The V gene's germline CDR1 is SGHDN and CDR2 FVKESK. V lost 1 base to trimming and J lost 4 bases; unmatched junction nucleotides: 12. The CDR3 is 18 residues long. Here the CDR3 DNA reads TGTGCCAGCAGCCAAGCCCGCTGGACAGGCCTGAGCACCGGGGAGCTGTTTTTT. Protein sequence: CASSQARWTGLSTGELFF.

The chain couples TRBV4-1 to TRBJ2-6; D uncertain. The CDR3 consists of 15 residues. Germline CDR1 MGHRA, CDR2 YSYEKL. V was cut by 0 bases and J by 0 bases, with 3 bases left in between. CDR3 coding DNA: TGCGCCAGCAGCCAAGACCGCTCTGGGGCCAACGTCCTGACTTTC. Amino acid sequence: CASSQDRSGANVLTF.

This sequence joins TRBV9 and TRBJ2-2; TRBD2 might be the D (6 bases). The germline V and J ends were trimmed by 6 bases and 2 bases, with 8 bases remaining between them. Germline V gene lookup returns CDR1 SGDLS and CDR2 YYNGEE. The CDR3 is 13 amino acids. CDR3 region: CASKEGNTGELFF. CDR3 in DNA: TGTGCCAGCAAGGAGGGAAACACCGGGGAGCTGTTTTTT.

The chain uses TRBV19 and TRBJ1-2; tentatively, D is TRBD1 (5 bases). The germline V and J ends were trimmed by 2 bases and 4 bases, with 11 bases remaining between them. The CDR3 consists of 14 residues. The germline V gene encodes CDR1 LNHDA and CDR2 SQIVND (reference sequence). CDR3 protein: CASSIQGSSYGYTF. In DNA, the CDR3 is TGTGCCAGTAGTATACAGGGTTCATCCTATGGCTACACCTTC. Full variable domain (rest looked up from reference TRBV19 and TRBJ1-2): DGGITQSPKYLFRKEGQNVTLSCEQNLNHDAMYWYRQDPGQGLRLIYYSQIVNDFQKGDIAEGYSVSREKKESFPLTVTSAQKNPTAFYLCASSIQGSSYGYTFGSGTRLTVV.

The CDR3 region is CASSYTTGLRNTEAFF. CDR3 DNA: TGTGCCAGCAGTTACACGACGGGACTCAGGAACACTGAAGCTTTCTTT. The V gene is TRBV6-5, the J gene TRBJ1-1, with a weak D call TRBD1 (5 bases). The V and J ends lost 2 bases and 1 base respectively, with 14 bases between them. Germline V gene sequence: CDR1 MNHEY, CDR2 SVGAGI. The CDR3 has 16 residues.

This clone was detected only a few times. The genes are TRBV4-1 and TRBJ1-1; D is unresolved. Germline loops: CDR1 MGHRA, CDR2 YSYEKL. The ends were cut back, 1 base at V and 11 bases at J, with 17 bases in the middle. CDR3 length: 14 amino acids. This CDR3 reads CASSQGERTGEAFF. CDR3 nucleotide sequence: TGCGCCAGCAGCCAAGGTGAGCGGACCGGTGAGGCTTTCTTT.

This chain joins TRBV28 and TRBJ1-5; D not certain. The V and J ends lost 6 bases and 0 bases respectively, with 6 bases between them. The germline V gene has CDR1 MDHEN and CDR2 SYDVKM. This CDR3 region has 13 residues. CDR3 sequence: CASSGDSNQPQHF. In DNA, the CDR3 is TGTGCCAGCAGCGGGGATAGCAATCAGCCCCAGCATTTT.

The genes are TRBV7-9 and TRBJ2-7, with 7 bases fitting TRBD1. The CDR3 contains 13 residues. J lost 3 bases, V lost 4 bases, and 3 bases had no gene match. Germline loops: CDR1 SEHNR, CDR2 FQNEAQ (reference sequence). CDR3 nucleotide sequence: TGTGCCAGCAGCTGGGACAGAAACTACGAGCAGTACTTC. It encodes CASSWDRNYEQYF.

The chain employs TRBV20-1 and TRBJ2-2, with TRBD2 matching over 10 bases. Germline CDR1 is DFQATT and CDR2 is SNEGSKA (reference sequence). The CDR3 sequence is 15 residues long. Trimming took 3 bases from V and 5 from J; bases not matched to a gene: 6. The CDR3 here is CSASRSGGGTGELFF. In DNA form, the CDR3 reads TGCAGTGCTAGTCGGAGCGGGGGGGGGACCGGGGAGCTGTTTTTT.

The gene calls are TRBV30 and TRBJ2-5, with 7 bases that match TRBD1. The CDR3 has 16 residues. V was clipped by 4 bases and J by 5 bases; unmatched bases: 16. CDR1 GTSNPN and CDR2 SVGIG come from the germline V gene (reference sequence). The DNA for the CDR3 is TGTGCCTGGAATGTAGGGCTTTTCAGGGGGATGGAGACCCAGTACTTC. Its translation: CAWNVGLFRGMETQYF.

J is TRBJ1-5 and V is TRBV6-5, with D tentatively TRBD1 (6 bases). This CDR3 is 15 amino acids long. Trimming took 11 bases from V and 1 from J, leaving 18 bases between them. Germline CDR1 reads MNHEY; CDR2 reads SVGAGI. The CDR3 loop is CAANSGGQSNQPQHF. CDR3 sequence (DNA): TGTGCCGCGAACTCGGGGGGGCAGAGCAATCAGCCCCAGCATTTT.

The chain recombines TRBV18 with TRBJ2-1; 7 bases match TRBD2. Trimming cost V 3 bases and J 4 bases; bases outside gene matches: 9. Per germline, CDR1 KGHSH and CDR2 LQKENI. The CDR3 is 16 residues long. The CDR3 region has the DNA TGTGCCAGCTCACCGGCATGGGGGGGTCTTTACAATGAGCAGTTCTTC. Translation gives CASSPAWGGLYNEQFF.

The table lists this clone with a count of one. The V gene is TRBV14, the J gene TRBJ2-1; 7 nucleotides agree with TRBD1. V shed 0 bases and J 8 bases; nucleotides not matched to a gene: 7. The CDR3 runs to 15 residues. The germline V gene encodes CDR1 SGHDN and CDR2 FVKESK. CDR3 sequence reads: CASSQETGFIDEQFF. CDR3 coding DNA: TGTGCCAGCAGCCAAGAGACAGGGTTTATCGATGAGCAGTTCTTC.

On this clone itself: One end of the junction does not line up with germline, which may come from a read error. This chain links TRBV19 with TRBJ1-6; 10 bases fit TRBD1. Germline CDR1 reads LNHDA; CDR2 reads SQIVND (reference sequence). The CDR3 loop spans 14 amino acids. The CDR3 DNA is TGTGTCAGTAGCCGCAGGGACAGGGGTTCACCCCTCCACTTT. Translation: CVSSRRDRGSPLHF.